Following are 7 T cell receptor beta chains from one sample sequenced in a study of circulating CD8 cells and anti-PD-1 response in melanoma. Live CD3+CD8+TCRalphabeta+ cells were sorted into four subsets by PD-1 and/or TIGIT. The QIAseq Immune Repertoire TCR panel built the libraries from roughly 16 ng of total RNA. TCRdb processed the reads anew with MiXCR; each CDR3 protein has one entry. The data contain over a thousand distinct CDR3 sequences, more than 7% of them seen just once; the ten biggest clones take up 5% to 6.5%. The sample consisted of CD8+ T cells from PBMCs, taken at baseline or after one month of anti-PD-1 therapy (not recorded which). These TCRs come from a human donor with melanoma.

By proportion, this clonotype is large. The rearrangement uses TRBV19 and TRBJ2-1; weak D call: TRBD1 (5 bases). The ends were cut back, 4 bases at V and 0 bases at J, with 10 bases in the middle. Per germline, CDR1 LNHDA and CDR2 SQIVND (reference sequence). CDR3 length: 15 residues. CDR3 DNA: TGTGCCAGTAGTAGGGGCCTGAGCTCCTACAATGAGCAGTTCTTC. As protein: CASSRGLSSYNEQFF.

This clonotype is deemed medium-sized (0.01 to 0.1%). The rearrangement joins TRBV4-1 to TRBJ2-1; no clear D gene. Germline V gene data show CDR1 as MGHRA and CDR2 as YSYEKL. This CDR3 has 14 amino acids. V was clipped by 1 base and J by 0 bases, with 4 bases between them. Here the CDR3 DNA reads TGCGCCAGCAGCCAAGCGGACTCCTACAATGAGCAGTTCTTC. Its protein product is CASSQADSYNEQFF.

About this clonotype: The CDR3 does not end in the conserved phenylalanine or tryptophan, so this is likely a read error. This chain uses TRBV3-1 with TRBJ1-2, with TRBD1 as a possible D gene (6 bases). Between the trimmed V and J ends, which lost 4 bases and 5 bases, there was a span of 8 bases. CDR1 is LGHDT, CDR2 YNNKEL, per germline (reference sequence). The length of the CDR3 is 12 residues. This chain's CDR3 is CASSPQGYGYTY. In DNA form, the CDR3 reads TGTGCCAGCAGCCCCCAGGGGTATGGCTACACCTAC.

This clonotype is deemed large. The rearrangement links TRBV6-6 to TRBJ1-5; TRBD1 aligns across 9 bases. V lost 2 bases, J lost 9 bases, and 8 bases stayed unmatched. The CDR3 extends over 15 amino acids. The germline gives CDR1 MNHNY, CDR2 SVGAGI (reference sequence). The CDR3 region is CASSYNTGGSPPQHF. In nucleotides, the CDR3 is TGTGCCAGCAGTTACAACACAGGGGGCTCCCCGCCCCAGCATTTT.

By sample fraction, this clonotype is large (0.1 to 1%). This rearrangement joins TRBV4-2 to TRBJ2-7; D assignment may be TRBD1 or TRBD2 (5 bases each). CDR3 length: 12 residues. CDR1 LGHNA and CDR2 YNFKEQ come from the germline V gene. Between the trimmed V and J ends, which lost 5 bases and 1 base, there was a span of 6 bases. The CDR3, as DNA: TGTGCCAGCAGCGGGGGATCCTACGAGCAGTACTTC. Its translation: CASSGGSYEQYF.

This clonotype is medium-sized by share. The chain has TRBV25-1 and TRBJ2-2; D unresolved. V lost 10 bases to trimming and J lost 6 bases, with 12 bases between them. Germline V gives CDR1 MGHDK, CDR2 SYGVNS. This CDR3 spans 12 amino acids. This CDR3 is CATSGPAGELFF. The CDR3 DNA follows: TGTGCCACCTCCGGACCGGCCGGGGAGCTGTTTTTT.

By proportion, this clonotype is medium-sized. The chain combines TRBV4-1 with TRBJ2-3; 10 bases match TRBD2. V shed 4 bases and J 0 bases; nucleotides not matched to a gene: 4. Germline V lookup: CDR1 MGHRA, CDR2 YSYEKL. This CDR3 is built from 16 residues. In DNA, the CDR3 is TGCGCCAGCAGCCGGACTAGCGGAATAAGCACAGATACGCAGTATTTT. It encodes CASSRTSGISTDTQYF.